Listed below are T cell receptor beta chains from one sample, sequenced in a study of T cells in Graves' hyperthyroidism and ophthalmopathy. TCRdb re-derived calls from the multiplex PCR reads in MiXCR, one entry per CDR3 protein. The sample lists around 200,000 distinct CDR3 sequences, about 18% occurring once. Sequencing was performed on blood. The receptors originated from a woman in her fifties or sixties with Graves' hyperthyroidism. The CDR3 runs from the conserved cysteine through the conserved F or W. D genes are given only for firm matches. Not all rows give a size; the values are once, few, many and, for expanded clones, a class.

many	TRBV6-5	.	TRBJ1-1	TGTGCCAGCAGTTACGGGGAAATGAACACTGAAGCTTTCTTT	CASSYGEMNTEAFF
many	TRBV6-1	TRBD1	TRBJ1-5	TGTGCCAGCAGCCCCGGGACAGGGATTAATCAGCCCCAGCATTTT	CASSPGTGINQPQHF
few	TRBV2	TRBD1	TRBJ1-1	TGTGCCAGCAAATCGGACAGGGGGTATGACACTGAAGCTTTCTTT	CASKSDRGYDTEAFF
many	TRBV27	.	TRBJ1-1	TGTGCCAGCAGACTCGGGCAAGGCCGAGCTTTCTTT	CASRLGQGRAFF
.	TRBV6-5	.	TRBJ2-7	TGTGCCAGCAGTTGGGGCCCCGACGGGCAGTACTTC	CASSWGPDGQYF
many	TRBV7-8	.	TRBJ2-1	TGTGCCAGCAGCTTAGTTCGTCACAGGAATGAGCAGTTCTTC	CASSLVRHRNEQFF
many	TRBV14	.	TRBJ2-5	TGTGCCAGCAGCCAAGATTGGGGACCTAGAGAGACCCAGTACTTC	CASSQDWGPRETQYF
many	TRBV9	TRBD1	TRBJ1-2	TGTGCCAGCAGCCTCGGACAGGGGAGAGGCTACACCTTC	CASSLGQGRGYTF
many	TRBV28	.	TRBJ2-1	TGTGCCAGCAGTGGGTCCCCATTCTACAATGAGCAGTTCTTC	CASSGSPFYNEQFF
few	TRBV9	.	TRBJ1-1	TGTGCCAGCAGCGTAATAGGGGAGGACACTGAAGCTTTCTTT	CASSVIGEDTEAFF
many	TRBV5-1	.	TRBJ1-2	TGCGCCAGCAGCTTGACGGTTCCAAACTCCTATGACTACACCTTC	CASSLTVPNSYDYTF
many	TRBV6-2/TRBV6-3	.	TRBJ2-1	TGTGCCAGCAGGCAAAGCGGTCACGGTTACAATGAGCAGTTCTTC	CASRQSGHGYNEQFF
many	TRBV13	.	TRBJ2-3	TGTGCCAGCAGCGTGGGACAGCGGGGCGATACGCAGTATTTT	CASSVGQRGDTQYF
.	TRBV6-1	.	TRBJ1-5	TGTGCCAGCAGTCCCGTCGAGCGGAATCAGCCCCAGCATTTT	CASSPVERNQPQHF
many	TRBV6-1	.	TRBJ2-1	TGTGCCAGCAGAGCCGGGAGCTACTACAATGAGCAGTTCTTC	CASRAGSYYNEQFF
few	TRBV7-2	TRBD2	TRBJ2-2	TGTGCCAGCAGCTTATTATGGCTAGCGGGGGGTCCGAACACCGGGGAGCTGTTTTTT	CASSLLWLAGGPNTGELFF
many	TRBV19	.	TRBJ2-1	TGTGCCAGTAGTCCTGTAGGGGCCGGTGAGCAGTTCTTC	CASSPVGAGEQFF
many	TRBV19	.	TRBJ1-5	TGTGCCAGTACCTTAGGGGCCTTAGTACAGCCCCAGCATTTT	CASTLGALVQPQHF
few	TRBV19	TRBD1	TRBJ2-2	TGTGCCAGTAGTCCGCCAGGGGGAAACACCGGGGAGCTGTTTTTT	CASSPPGGNTGELFF
many	TRBV7-8	.	TRBJ2-5	TGTGCCAGCAGCTTCAGGATAGAGACCCAGTACTTC	CASSFRIETQYF